The 26 T cell receptor beta chains listed next were all sequenced from one sample in a study of CXCR3-negative and CXCR3-positive naive CD8 T cells. Notes on the study in general: CXCR3-expressing naive cells carried TRB CDR3s more hydrophobic than those of CXCR3-negative naive cells.

The TRB libraries of cDNA were built by UMI-labeled 5' RACE. Following a re-call of the 5' RACE reads, TCRdb has one entry per CDR3 protein and lacks DNA. The table lists under 90,000 distinct CDR3 sequences. The antigens of these receptors remain unknown. Sequenced sample: naive CXCR3+ CD8+ T cells from blood. Subset reported: CD45RO-CCR7+CD27+CD95- naive CD8+ T cells expressing CXCR3 (TNR3+). The receptors originated from a human donor in good health. Some clones in this sample may be carry-over from other donors' samples.

The chain couples TRBV28 to TRBJ2-3; TCRdb indicates TRBD1, and absent DNA this call remains unverified. Germline values: CDR1 MDHEN, CDR2 SYDVKM. The CDR3 is 14 amino acids. The CDR3 here is CASRTRDRGYTQYF.

V gene TRBV6-6 combines with J gene TRBJ2-5. CDR3 size: 13 residues. Per germline, CDR1 MNHNY and CDR2 SVGAGI (reference sequence). CDR3: CASGSGSVETQYF.

The chain employs TRBV20-1 and TRBJ2-7; TCRdb proposes TRBD2, but this gene call is untestable without DNA. The CDR3 covers 15 residues. Germline V gives CDR1 DFQATT, CDR2 SNEGSKA (reference sequence). The CDR3 loop is CSAREVLAGADEQYF.

The J gene is TRBJ1-1, the V gene TRBV29-1; TCRdb lists TRBD1, though no DNA is available to test this call. Germline V gives CDR1 SQVTM, CDR2 ANQGSEA. The CDR3 covers 17 residues. CDR3 sequence reads: CSVEGSLGHLMNTEAFF.

V usage is TRBV5-1 and J usage is TRBJ2-1. The CDR3 loop spans 15 amino acids. CDR1 and CDR2 from the germline V gene are SGHRS and YFSETQ. The CDR3 region is CASSLSPGNYNEQFF. Drawing the rest from reference TRBV5-1 and TRBJ2-1, the complete variable domain is KAGVTQTPRYLIKTRGQQVTLSCSPISGHRSVSWYQQTPGQGLQFLFEYFSETQRNKGNFPGRFSGRQFSNSRSEMNVSTLELGDSALYLCASSLSPGNYNEQFFGPGTRLTVL.

The rearrangement joins TRBV7-2 to TRBJ2-3. CDR3 size: 14 residues. Germline V lookup: CDR1 SGHTA, CDR2 FQGNSA. CDR3 amino acids: CASSPWTSADTQYF.

This chain uses TRBV30 with TRBJ2-1; without DNA, the TCRdb call of TRBD1 cannot be checked. Germline CDR1 and CDR2: GTSNPN and SVGIG (reference sequence). CDR3 length equals 15 residues. CDR3: CAWRVPGPSYNEQFF.

The chain joins TRBV24-1 to TRBJ2-2; TCRdb proposes TRBD1, but this gene call is untestable without DNA. CDR3 length equals 15 residues. Germline V lookup: CDR1 KGHDR, CDR2 SFDVKD. CDR3 sequence: CATSDLNTGTGELFF.

This chain connects TRBV5-1 to TRBJ2-7. Germline lookup yields CDR1 SGHRS and CDR2 YFSETQ. This CDR3 is built from 12 residues. CDR3 protein: CASSLGADEQYF.

The chain has TRBV7-9 and TRBJ2-1; the TCRdb call, TRBD1, lacks DNA for checking. The germline CDR1 and CDR2 sequences are SEHNR and FQNEAQ (reference sequence). The CDR3 has 16 residues. The CDR3 reads CASSLFKGGVVNEQFF.

The chain links TRBV4-3 to TRBJ2-6; the D gene TCRdb calls, TRBD1, cannot be checked with no DNA. Germline CDR1 reads LGHNA; CDR2 reads YSLEER. The CDR3 loop spans 16 amino acids. The CDR3 spells CASSPKQGDGANVLTF.

The chain is built from TRBV11-2 and TRBJ1-6. CDR3 length equals 17 residues. Germline CDR1 and CDR2: SGHAT and FQNNGV. The CDR3 sequence is CASSLEDPSSYNSPLHF.

The chain joins TRBV14 to TRBJ2-1. CDR3 length equals 16 residues. CDR1 is SGHDN, CDR2 FVKESK, per germline. The chain's CDR3 is CASSQYLYISYNEQFF.

V usage is TRBV7-9 and J usage is TRBJ1-2. The CDR3 loop spans 11 amino acids. Germline V gives CDR1 SEHNR, CDR2 FQNEAQ (reference sequence). CDR3 residues: CASSPDYGYTF.

The chain uses TRBV4-3 and TRBJ2-7; checking the TCRdb D call of TRBD2 is not possible without DNA. This CDR3 comprises 14 residues. Germline CDR1 is LGHNA and CDR2 is YSLEER. This CDR3 reads CASSLGLESCEQYF.

The chain links TRBV5-1 to TRBJ2-2. This CDR3 has 13 residues. Germline CDR1 SGHRS, CDR2 YFSETQ. CDR3 in amino acids: CASSLGPAGELFF.

The chain combines TRBV7-9 with TRBJ2-7. From germline, CDR1 is SEHNR and CDR2 FQNEAQ (reference sequence). CDR3 length equals 11 residues. CDR3 residues: CASSFYYEQYF.

J is TRBJ2-7 and V is TRBV10-3; TCRdb returns TRBD2, unconfirmable since there is no DNA. The CDR3 is 15 residues long. The germline V gene encodes CDR1 ENHRY and CDR2 SYGVKD. CDR3 residues: CAISEGRASTYEQYF.

The rearrangement joins TRBV2 to TRBJ2-7; TCRdb gives TRBD1 as the D gene, but with no DNA this cannot be confirmed. Germline values: CDR1 SNHLY, CDR2 FYNNEI. This CDR3 region has 14 residues. The CDR3 spells CASSRDRAPYEQYF.

The chain has TRBV7-6 and TRBJ1-4. Germline lookup yields CDR1 SGHVS and CDR2 FNYEAQ. The CDR3 is 14 amino acids. This CDR3 reads CASSSDILDGKLFF.

V gene TRBV10-3 combines with J gene TRBJ2-3; TCRdb picks TRBD2, but there is no DNA to check that call. The CDR3 is made up of 17 amino acids. CDR1 and CDR2 (germline): ENHRY, SYGVKD. This CDR3 reads CAISERDSGEFTDTQYF.

The chain's CDR3 is CASSLAGTSNGYIQYF. The chain carries TRBV7-9 and TRBJ2-4; TCRdb calls TRBD2, which cannot be checked without DNA. The CDR3 sequence is 16 residues long. Germline V lookup: CDR1 SEHNR, CDR2 FQNEAQ (reference sequence).

The gene calls are TRBV7-9 and TRBJ1-1. CDR1 SEHNR and CDR2 FQNEAQ come from the germline V gene (reference sequence). This CDR3 has 13 residues. The CDR3 reads CASSLGLPAEAFF.

The rearrangement links TRBV12-3 or TRBV12-4 to TRBJ2-1; TCRdb's D call of TRBD1 is untestable without DNA. The CDR3 runs 12 residues. CDR3 residues: CASGTVLHEQFF.

The chain has TRBV19 and TRBJ2-1; TCRdb picks TRBD1, but there is no DNA to check that call. The CDR3 totals 15 residues. Germline V gene data show CDR1 as LNHDA and CDR2 as SQIVND (reference sequence). CDR3 sequence: CASSIGGGGLNEQFF.

The J gene is TRBJ1-1, the V gene TRBV5-1; the TCRdb D gene call, TRBD1, has no DNA to confirm it. Germline lookup yields CDR1 SGHRS and CDR2 YFSETQ. The CDR3 spans 13 residues. The chain's CDR3 is CASSPPSTEEAFF. Drawing the rest from reference TRBV5-1 and TRBJ1-1, the complete variable domain is KAGVTQTPRYLIKTRGQQVTLSCSPISGHRSVSWYQQTPGQGLQFLFEYFSETQRNKGNFPGRFSGRQFSNSRSEMNVSTLELGDSALYLCASSPPSTEEAFFGQGTRLTVV.